These T cell receptor beta chains were read from a single sample in a study of shared clonotypes between healthy human individuals. The data were produced by immunoSEQ multiplex PCR, yet TCRdb's version contains in-frame clones alone and is incomplete. Of hundreds of thousands of clones in the sample, roughly 70% were seen once. The sequencing sample was made of memory CD4+ T cells sorted from blood. The origin of the receptors is a woman aged 25 to 39 in good health. CDR3s include the opening cysteine and the closing phenylalanine or tryptophan. The order of the fields is clone size, D gene, J gene, V gene, CDR3 protein, CDR3 DNA. D genes are given only for firm matches. Size is stated for part of the rows, as once, few or many counts, or as a class when the clone is expanded.

once,TRBD1,TRBJ2-7,TRBV6-5,CASRRDSAGKQYF,TGTGCCAGCAGGAGGGACAGTGCTGGTAAGCAGTACTTC
.,.,TRBJ2-6,TRBV15,CATSRVRQAGANVLTF,TGTGCCACCAGCAGAGTCCGACAGGCTGGGGCCAACGTCCTGACTTTC
.,.,TRBJ1-5,TRBV27,CASSLIGHQPQHF,TGTGCCAGCAGTTTGATAGGGCATCAGCCCCAGCATTTT
.,TRBD1,TRBJ1-5,TRBV7-2,CASSPDRDLPQHF,TGTGCCAGCAGTCCGGACAGGGACCTACCCCAGCATTTT
once,.,TRBJ2-5,TRBV15,CATSRDSPRTTQYF,TGTGCCACCAGCAGAGATTCCCCCCGCACGACCCAGTACTTC
.,.,TRBJ1-4,TRBV4-1,CASSQDSGAQWGGEKLFF,TGCGCCAGCAGCCAAGATTCCGGGGCACAATGGGGAGGAGAAAAACTGTTTTTT
once,.,TRBJ2-7,TRBV7-8,CASSYQGTEQYF,TGTGCCAGCAGCTACCAGGGTACCGAGCAGTACTTC
.,TRBD1,TRBJ1-1,TRBV28,CASSLMGQDTEAFF,TGTGCCAGCAGTCTAATGGGACAGGACACTGAAGCTTTCTTT
.,.,TRBJ2-5,TRBV2,CASSSPRGRGEETQYF,TGTGCCAGCAGCTCACCTAGGGGGAGGGGAGAAGAGACCCAGTACTTC
.,.,TRBJ1-2,TRBV2,CAKKGLKYGYTF,TGTGCCAAAAAGGGGCTGAAGTATGGCTACACCTTC
few,TRBD2,TRBJ2-1,TRBV30,CAWIISGRTYNEQFF,TGTGCCTGGATAATTAGCGGGAGGACCTACAATGAGCAGTTCTTC
.,TRBD2,TRBJ2-2,TRBV4-1,CASSPRGREFTGELFF,TGCGCCAGCAGCCCTCGAGGGCGGGAGTTCACCGGGGAGCTGTTTTTT
.,TRBD1,TRBJ1-1,TRBV5-1,CASSSQGAEDTEAFF,TGCGCCAGCAGCTCACAGGGGGCAGAAGACACTGAAGCTTTCTTT
.,TRBD1,TRBJ1-2,TRBV9,CASSVTGGVGYTF,TGTGCCAGCAGCGTAACAGGGGGCGTTGGCTACACCTTC
once,.,TRBJ1-5,TRBV19,CASCPDGNQPQHF,TGTGCCAGTTGCCCCGACGGTAATCAGCCCCAGCATTTT
.,TRBD2,TRBJ2-7,TRBV4-2,CASSLSGSNEQYF,TGTGCCAGCAGCCTTAGCGGGAGCAACGAGCAGTACTTC
.,.,TRBJ2-3,TRBV6-5,CASRQGYSTDTQYF,TGTGCCAGCAGGCAGGGGTATAGCACAGATACGCAGTATTTT